A single sample is the source of the 32 T cell receptor beta chains below, sequenced in a study of blood T cells in healthy people across ages. The second PCR ran about 6 to 12 cycles with a sample-barcoded 5' primer and J-beta primers. TCRdb independently ran MiXCR on the 5' RACE reads; one entry per CDR3 protein. The sample shows over 700,000 distinct CDR3 sequences, less than 70% of them seen only once. The source material was blood. The source of these receptors is a man older than 75 in good health.

As concerns this clonotype: One end of the junction fails to match germline, which may point to a read error. The genes are TRBV6-5 and TRBJ2-7; D ambiguous. Germline V gives CDR1 MNHEY, CDR2 SVGAGI. The CDR3 covers 13 residues. The CDR3 reads CASSYGVFYEQYF. CDR3 nucleotide sequence: TGTGCCAGCAGTTACGGAGTCTTCTACGAGCAGTATTTC.

As for this clonotype: This may stem from a read error, because a much larger clone lies one nucleotide away. The genes are TRBV21-1 and TRBJ2-1; the tabulated D call, TRBD2, remains unverified against the DNA. TRBV21-1 is designated a pseudogene. The CDR3 has 19 amino acids. The CDR3: CASSKFGTSGISSYNGQFF. CDR3 DNA sequence: TGTGCCAGCAGCAAATTCGGGACTAGCGGGATAAGCTCCTACAATGGGCAGTTCTTC.

This clonotype was observed a handful of times. The CDR3 nucleotides are TGCGCCAGCAGCCAAGGGATGGGGGATCGTGGCTACACCTTC. This translates into CASSQGMGDRGYTF. This chain joins TRBV4-1 and TRBJ1-2; D might be TRBD1 (5 bases). V was trimmed by 1 base and J by 7 bases, leaving 13 bases between them. This CDR3 region has 14 residues. In germline, CDR1 is MGHRA, CDR2 YSYEKL.

This clonotype was found a few times. This sequence joins TRBV12-3 or TRBV12-4 and TRBJ2-5; TRBD1 might be the D (5 bases). CDR3 length: 12 residues. Trimming removed 4 bases from V and 11 bases from J, with 14 bases in between. The CDR3 protein is CASSSQGNEQYF. As DNA, the CDR3 is TGTGCCAGCAGTTCCCAGGGCAATGAGCAGTACTTC.

CDR3 protein: CASSLSLAGARETQYF. The CDR3, as DNA: TGTGCCAGCAGCTTAAGTCTAGCAGGGGCGAGGGAGACCCAGTACTTC. The chain employs TRBV13 and TRBJ2-5, with a tentative D call TRBD1 (6 bases). Trimming removed 2 bases from V and 5 bases from J, with 18 bases in between. In germline, CDR1 is PRHDT, CDR2 FYEKMQ (reference sequence). This CDR3 spans 16 amino acids.

This chain connects TRBV20-1 to TRBJ2-5; the D call may be TRBD1 or TRBD2 (6 bases each). Germline CDR1 is DFQATT and CDR2 is SNEGSKA (reference sequence). The CDR3 is 15 amino acids. Between the trimmed V and J ends, which lost 3 bases and 1 base, there was a span of 15 bases. The CDR3 spells CSARGATRSQETQYF. The CDR3, as DNA: TGCAGTGCTAGGGGGGCGACTAGAAGCCAAGAGACCCAGTACTTC.

The CDR3 DNA reads as TGTGCCAGCCGGAGAGGAGGGCTTGGTTCCTACGAGCAGTACTTC. It yields the protein CASRRGGLGSYEQYF. The rearrangement links TRBV27 to TRBJ2-7; the D gene is possibly TRBD2 (6 bases). This CDR3 contains 15 residues. Trimming removed 8 bases from V and 1 base from J, with 18 bases in between. Germline values: CDR1 MNHEY, CDR2 SMNVEV (reference sequence).

The chain uses TRBV20-1 and TRBJ2-7; weak D call: TRBD2 (5 bases). The CDR3 totals 15 residues. Trimming removed 6 bases at V and 2 bases at J, with 20 bases between. CDR1 and CDR2 from the germline V gene are DFQATT and SNEGSKA (reference sequence). The CDR3 coding sequence is TGCAGTGCCAAAAGCCCCGGACTGGAGCCCTACGAGCAGTACTTC. It codes for CSAKSPGLEPYEQYF.

The CDR3 loop reads CASRKKGTGAQGEQFF. CDR3 coding DNA: TGCGCCAGCAGGAAGAAAGGGACAGGGGCCCAGGGTGAGCAGTTCTTC. The chain joins TRBV4-3 to TRBJ2-1; TRBD1 agrees at 10 bases. V trimming: 6 bases; J trimming: 9 bases; junction bases outside the gene matches: 14. The CDR3 has 16 residues. The V gene's germline CDR1 is LGHNA and CDR2 YSLEER.

Comments on this clonotype: The junction differs from germline at one of its ends, possibly a read error. V gene TRBV5-1 combines with J gene TRBJ2-1; weak D call: TRBD1 (6 bases). There are 17 residues in the CDR3. Germline V gene data show CDR1 as SGHRS and CDR2 as YFSETQ. The CDR3 region is CASSPFGGSSSYNERFF. DNA of the CDR3: TGCGCCAGCAGCCCCTTTGGGGGCTCGAGCTCCTACAATGAGCGGTTCTTC.

This chain joins TRBV3-1 and TRBJ2-1; 12 nucleotides align to TRBD2. The ends lost 4 bases at V and 9 bases at J; junction bases unmatched: 7. Germline CDR1 reads LGHDT; CDR2 reads YNNKEL (reference sequence). CDR3 length equals 15 residues. CDR3 residues: CASSPGLAGTGEQFF. The CDR3 coding sequence is TGTGCCAGCAGCCCAGGACTAGCGGGAACCGGTGAGCAGTTCTTC.

This clonotype was counted between two and nine times. The chain couples TRBV5-1 to TRBJ2-1; tentative D call: TRBD1 (6 bases). CDR1 SGHRS and CDR2 YFSETQ come from the germline V gene. V lost 1 base and J 0 bases, leaving 11 bases between the germline ends. The CDR3 consists of 16 residues. CDR3 DNA: TGCGCCAGCAGCTTGCCCCAGGGGAACTCCTACAATGAGCAGTTCTTC. This sequence encodes CASSLPQGNSYNEQFF.

V is TRBV10-3 and J is TRBJ2-5, with TRBD2 matching over 10 bases. The J call could be wrong; TRBJ2-7 is a better fit for the DNA end. Germline V lookup: CDR1 ENHRY, CDR2 SYGVKD. The CDR3 consists of 14 residues. CDR3 coding DNA: TGTGCCATCAGTGGACTAGCGGGCAACTACGAGCAGTACTTC. The encoded protein is CAISGLAGNYEQYF.

The chain uses TRBV28 and TRBJ2-7; no definite D call. Between the trimmed V and J ends, which lost 3 bases and 1 base, there was a span of 19 bases. The germline CDR1 and CDR2 sequences are MDHEN and SYDVKM. The CDR3 loop spans 17 amino acids. DNA of the CDR3: TGTGCCAGCAGTTTCTATCCCCAGGCGGAAAGGTCCTACGAGCAGTACTTC. Translating it yields CASSFYPQAERSYEQYF.

The CDR3 is CSASPWTGGFDNQPQHF. In DNA form, the CDR3 reads TGCAGTGCTAGCCCTTGGACAGGGGGCTTCGACAATCAGCCCCAGCATTTT. This sequence joins TRBV20-1 and TRBJ1-5, with 11 nucleotides matching TRBD1. There are 17 residues in the CDR3. The V and J ends lost 3 bases and 3 bases, in that order; junction bases with no gene match: 10. Germline CDR1 reads DFQATT; CDR2 reads SNEGSKA (reference sequence).

About this clonotype itself: One junction end does not reproduce the germline sequence, and a read error may be involved. This chain links TRBV5-1 with TRBJ2-5, with 7 bases matching TRBD2. This CDR3 has 14 amino acids. CDR1 and CDR2 from the germline V gene are SGHRS and YFSETQ. DNA of the CDR3: TGCGCCAGCAGCGGGGGAGGGCTAGGAGAGGCCCAGTACTTC. It codes for CASSGGGLGEAQYF.

This chain links TRBV20-1 with TRBJ2-7; 9 bases agree with TRBD1. The CDR3 has 15 residues. Germline assignment: CDR1 DFQATT and CDR2 SNEGSKA (reference sequence). Trimming took 0 bases from V and 4 from J; bases not matched to a gene: 7. CDR3 region: CSARDLGTGLYEQYF. For the CDR3, the DNA is TGCAGTGCTAGAGATTTGGGGACAGGGCTTTACGAGCAGTACTTC.

This clonotype was seen only a few times. The chain combines TRBV6-2 or TRBV6-3 with TRBJ1-5, with D perhaps matching TRBD1 (5 bases). The CDR3 has 12 amino acids. The germline gives CDR1 MNHEY, CDR2 SVGEGT. V gave up 8 bases and J gave up 7 bases, with 12 bases separating them. For the CDR3, the DNA is TGTGCCAGCGGGGGGGTCTCGCAGCCCCAGCATTTT. Translated, it gives CASGGVSQPQHF.

This clonotype was counted many times. V and J are TRBV11-2 and TRBJ2-3, with D hard to call. The V end lost 5 bases, the J end lost 14 bases, and 17 bases lay between the germline ends. The CDR3 contains 12 residues. Per germline, CDR1 SGHAT and CDR2 FQNNGV. The CDR3 loop reads CASSALLAHAYF. CDR3 DNA sequence: TGTGCCAGCAGCGCACTTCTCGCACACGCGTATTTT.

This clonotype has only a few counts. One end of the junction varies from germline; a read error may be responsible. The rearrangement uses TRBV7-2 and TRBJ2-3; D is perhaps TRBD2 (5 bases). CDR1 and CDR2 from the germline V gene are SGHTA and FQGNSA. CDR3 length: 13 amino acids. This chain's CDR3 is CAGSAEPWRYAYF. DNA for the CDR3: TGTGCCGGCAGCGCTGAGCCTTGGAGGTACGCGTATTTT. Drawing the rest from reference TRBV7-2 and TRBJ2-3, the complete variable domain is GAGVSQSPSNKVTEKGKDVELRCDPISGHTALYWYRQSLGQGLEFLIYFQGNSAPDKSGLPSDRFSAERTGGSVSTLTIQRTQQEDSAVYLCAGSAEPWRYAYFGPGTRLTVL.

The chain uses TRBV29-1 and TRBJ1-2; no definite D call. Trimming cost V 3 bases and J 0 bases, with 11 bases left between them. CDR3 size: 14 residues. Germline CDR1 reads SQVTM; CDR2 reads ANQGSEA. The CDR3 reads CSVDSQRANYGYTF. The CDR3 DNA sequence: TGCAGCGTTGACTCCCAGCGAGCTAACTATGGCTACACCTTC.

V gene TRBV18 combines with J gene TRBJ2-7; 11 bases are shared with TRBD2. J gave up 6 bases and V 5 bases, and 6 bases lay outside the gene matches. The CDR3 consists of 14 residues. Germline V gene sequence: CDR1 KGHSH, CDR2 LQKENI. The CDR3 nucleotides are TGTGCCAGCTCATCACTAGCGGGAGAAGCCGAGCAGTACTTC. This gives the protein CASSSLAGEAEQYF.

A few counts support this clonotype. The V call is TRBV29-1, the J call TRBJ2-2, with 11 nucleotides matching TRBD2. The germline gives CDR1 SQVTM, CDR2 ANQGSEA. This CDR3 is built from 15 residues. CDR3 bases: TGCAGTATCCAAGGGACTAGCGGGAACACCGGGGAGCTGTTTTTT. Protein sequence: CSIQGTSGNTGELFF.

This chain uses TRBV3-1 with TRBJ2-4; 7 bases match TRBD2. Near its end, the DNA agrees better with TRBJ2-7, so the J call may be wrong. The CDR3 covers 14 residues. CDR1 and CDR2 from the germline V gene are LGHDT and YNNKEL (reference sequence). CDR3 in amino acids: CASSRGGTPYEQYF. CDR3 bases: TGTGCCAGCAGCCGGGGGGGAACTCCCTACGAGCAGTACTTC.

The V call is TRBV7-2, the J call TRBJ2-3; D gene ambiguous. Per the germline V gene, CDR1 is SGHTA and CDR2 is FQGNSA. Trimming stripped 5 bases from V and 1 base from J, with 10 bases between. The CDR3 is made up of 14 amino acids. The CDR3 DNA follows: TGTGCCAGCAGCCTCGGGCTACGCACAGATACGCAGTATTTT. It encodes CASSLGLRTDTQYF.

The rearrangement links TRBV12-3 or TRBV12-4 to TRBJ1-1, with a weak D call TRBD1 (5 bases). V was clipped by 3 bases and J by 2 bases, with 13 bases between them. The CDR3 covers 15 residues. CDR3 DNA: TGTGCCAGCAGTTTTCCCAGGGTTCTTAACACTGAAGCTTTCTTT. Protein sequence: CASSFPRVLNTEAFF.

For this clonotype: At one of its ends the junction is not consistent with the germline gene, which may arise from a read error. This chain joins TRBV6-2 or TRBV6-3 and TRBJ1-3; D perhaps matches TRBD1 (5 bases). This CDR3 comprises 14 residues. The germline V gene has CDR1 MNHEY and CDR2 SVGEGT. The CDR3 DNA reads as TGTGCCAGCAGCAGGGATTACTCTGGAAACACCTTATATTTT. Protein product: CASSRDYSGNTLYF.

This chain joins TRBV27 and TRBJ1-2, with D possibly matching TRBD1 (6 bases). The V end was cut by 7 bases, the J end by 2 bases, with 8 bases between. There are 12 residues in the CDR3. Looked up from germline, CDR1 is MNHEY and CDR2 is SMNVEV (reference sequence). The CDR3 nucleotides read TGTGCCAGCAAGGGGGGGAACTATGGCTACACCTTC. The encoded protein is CASKGGNYGYTF.

The count of this clonotype is one. The chain joins TRBV7-2 to TRBJ2-1, with TRBD2 identical over 13 bases. The DNA end is more similar to TRBJ2-7, so the J call may be wrong. CDR1 and CDR2 from the germline V gene are SGHTA and FQGNSA. This CDR3 has 18 residues. CDR3 DNA sequence: TGTGCCAGCAGCTTAGCCACTAGCGGGAGGGTCCTATACAATGAGCAGTACTTC. This encodes CASSLATSGRVLYNEQYF.

The J gene is TRBJ1-1, the V gene TRBV3-1; D gene ambiguous. This CDR3 spans 12 amino acids. Trimming removed 1 base at V and 8 bases at J, with 8 bases between. CDR1 LGHDT and CDR2 YNNKEL come from the germline V gene (reference sequence). The CDR3 bases are TGTGCCAGCAGCCAAGGTGAAGCAGAAGCTTTCTTT. Amino acid sequence: CASSQGEAEAFF.

V is TRBV7-2 and J is TRBJ2-1; TRBD2 might be the D (7 bases). The CDR3 has 14 residues. The V end lost 6 bases, the J end lost 7 bases, and 16 bases lay between the germline ends. CDR1 and CDR2 from the germline V gene are SGHTA and FQGNSA. CDR3 region: CASRVGGRRNEQFF. CDR3 coding DNA: TGTGCCAGCAGGGTGGGGGGGCGGCGGAATGAGCAGTTCTTC.

This clonotype was observed once. The chain has TRBV20-1 and TRBJ1-4, with D perhaps matching TRBD1 (5 bases). The V gene lost 3 bases and the J gene lost 0 bases, with 8 bases spanning the gap. This CDR3 is 14 amino acids long. CDR1 and CDR2 from the germline V gene are DFQATT and SNEGSKA (reference sequence). The CDR3: CSASGHPTNEKLFF. In nucleotides, the CDR3 is TGCAGTGCTAGCGGACACCCAACTAATGAAAAACTGTTTTTT.